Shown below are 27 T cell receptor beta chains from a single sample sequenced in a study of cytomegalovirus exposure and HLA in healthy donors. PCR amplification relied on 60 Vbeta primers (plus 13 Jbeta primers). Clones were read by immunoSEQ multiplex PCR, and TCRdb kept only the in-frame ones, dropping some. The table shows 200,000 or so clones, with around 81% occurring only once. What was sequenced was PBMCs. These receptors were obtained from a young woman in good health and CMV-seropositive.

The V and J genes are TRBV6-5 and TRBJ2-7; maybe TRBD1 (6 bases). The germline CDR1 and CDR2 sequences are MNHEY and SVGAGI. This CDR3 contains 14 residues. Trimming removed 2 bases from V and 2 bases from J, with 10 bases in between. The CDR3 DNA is TGTGCCAGCAGTTACCACGACAGGCCCTACGAGCAGTACGTC. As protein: CASSYHDRPYEQYV.

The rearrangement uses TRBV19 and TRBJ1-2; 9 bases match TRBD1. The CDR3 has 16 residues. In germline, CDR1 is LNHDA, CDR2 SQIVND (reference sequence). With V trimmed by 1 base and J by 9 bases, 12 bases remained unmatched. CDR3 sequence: CASSIGSLQGARSYTF. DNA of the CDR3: TGTGCCAGTAGTATAGGCTCTTTACAGGGGGCGAGAAGCTACACCTTC.

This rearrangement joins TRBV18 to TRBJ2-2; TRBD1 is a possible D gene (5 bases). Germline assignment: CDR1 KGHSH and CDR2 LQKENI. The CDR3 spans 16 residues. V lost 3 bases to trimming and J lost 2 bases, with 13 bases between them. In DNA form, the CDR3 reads TGTGCCAGCTCACCGAGACAGACCAGTAACACCGGGGAGCTGTTTTTT. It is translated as CASSPRQTSNTGELFF.

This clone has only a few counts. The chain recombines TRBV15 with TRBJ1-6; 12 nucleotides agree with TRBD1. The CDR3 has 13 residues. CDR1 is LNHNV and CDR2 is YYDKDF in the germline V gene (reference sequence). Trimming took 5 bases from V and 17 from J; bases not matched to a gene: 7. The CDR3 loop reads CATSSGDRGRVHF. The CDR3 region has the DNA TGTGCCACCAGCTCCGGGGACAGGGGGCGCGTCCACTTT.

This CDR3 reads CASSQAPPTSGNSPLHF. CDR3 in DNA: TGCGCCAGCAGCCAAGCGCCCCCCACGTCGGGGAATTCACCCCTCCACTTT. V gene TRBV4-3 combines with J gene TRBJ1-6; D gene unclear. V was shortened by 1 base and J by 7 bases, with 17 bases between the two germline ends. This CDR3 contains 17 residues. CDR1 LGHNA and CDR2 YSLEER come from the germline V gene.

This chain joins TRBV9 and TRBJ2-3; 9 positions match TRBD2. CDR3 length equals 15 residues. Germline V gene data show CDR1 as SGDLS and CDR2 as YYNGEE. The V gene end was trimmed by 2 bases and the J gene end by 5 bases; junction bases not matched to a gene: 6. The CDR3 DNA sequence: TGTGCCAGCAGCGTCAGCGGGGGGCCCATAGATACGCAGTATTTT. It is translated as CASSVSGGPIDTQYF.

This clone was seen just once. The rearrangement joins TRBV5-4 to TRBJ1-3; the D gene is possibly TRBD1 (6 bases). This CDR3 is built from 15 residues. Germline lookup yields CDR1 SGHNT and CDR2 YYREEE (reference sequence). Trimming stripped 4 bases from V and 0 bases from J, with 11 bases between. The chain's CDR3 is CASSPTGHSGNTIYF. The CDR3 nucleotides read TGTGCCAGCAGCCCGACAGGTCACTCTGGAAACACCATATATTTT.

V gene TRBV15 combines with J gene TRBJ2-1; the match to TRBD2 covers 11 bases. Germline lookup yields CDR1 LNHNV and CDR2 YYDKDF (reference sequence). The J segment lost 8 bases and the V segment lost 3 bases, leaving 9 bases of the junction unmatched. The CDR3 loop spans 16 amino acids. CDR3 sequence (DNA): TGTGCCACCAGCAGGCCCGCTAGCGGGGGGTTGGATGAGCAGTTCTTC. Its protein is CATSRPASGGLDEQFF.

The CDR3, as DNA: TGTGCCAGCAGTTCGGGCGGGGGCACAGATACGCAGTATTTT. Amino acids: CASSSGGGTDTQYF. The rearrangement joins TRBV6-5 to TRBJ2-3, with D possibly being TRBD2 (6 bases). Germline CDR1 reads MNHEY; CDR2 reads SVGAGI. V dropped 4 bases and J dropped 1 base, with 9 bases sitting between them. The CDR3 has 14 residues.

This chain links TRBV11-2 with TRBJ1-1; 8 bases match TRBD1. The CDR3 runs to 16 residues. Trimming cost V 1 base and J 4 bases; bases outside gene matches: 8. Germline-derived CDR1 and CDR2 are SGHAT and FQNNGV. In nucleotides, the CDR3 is TGTGCCAGCAGCTTAGGGGGGCAGGGGGCTGGCACTGAAGCTTTCTTT. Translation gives CASSLGGQGAGTEAFF.

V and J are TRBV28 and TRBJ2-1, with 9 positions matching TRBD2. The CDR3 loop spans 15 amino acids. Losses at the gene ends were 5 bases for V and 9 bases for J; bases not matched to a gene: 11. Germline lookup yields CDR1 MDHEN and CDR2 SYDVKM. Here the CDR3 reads CASSGTKAGGIEQFF. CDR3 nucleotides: TGTGCCAGCAGTGGAACTAAAGCGGGGGGTATTGAGCAGTTCTTC.

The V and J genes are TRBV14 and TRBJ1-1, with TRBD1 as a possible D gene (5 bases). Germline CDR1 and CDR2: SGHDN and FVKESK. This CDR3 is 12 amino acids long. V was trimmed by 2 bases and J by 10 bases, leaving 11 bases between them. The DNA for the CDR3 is TGTGCCAGCAGCCAACATCGGGGGGGAGCTTTCTTT. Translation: CASSQHRGGAFF.

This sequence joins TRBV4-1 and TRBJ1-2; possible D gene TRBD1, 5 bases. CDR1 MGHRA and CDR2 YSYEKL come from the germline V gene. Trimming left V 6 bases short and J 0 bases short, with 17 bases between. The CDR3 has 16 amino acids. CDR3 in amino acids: CASRLTTGSANYGYTF. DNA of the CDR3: TGCGCCAGCAGGCTAACAACAGGATCAGCTAACTATGGCTACACCTTC.

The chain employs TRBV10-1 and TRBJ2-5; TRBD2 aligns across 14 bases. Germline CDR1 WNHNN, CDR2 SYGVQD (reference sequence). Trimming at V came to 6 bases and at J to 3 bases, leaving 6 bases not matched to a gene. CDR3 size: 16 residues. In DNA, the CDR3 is TGCGCCAGCAGCCCGGGACTAGCGGGGGCTAAAGAGACCCAGTACTTC. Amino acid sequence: CASSPGLAGAKETQYF.

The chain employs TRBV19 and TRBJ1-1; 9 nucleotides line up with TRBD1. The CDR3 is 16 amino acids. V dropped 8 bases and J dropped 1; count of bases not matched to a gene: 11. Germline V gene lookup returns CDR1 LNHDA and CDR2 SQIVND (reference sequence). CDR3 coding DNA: TGTGCCAGTGCAGCCGGACAGGGGCGGGGGAACACTGAAGCTTTCTTT. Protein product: CASAAGQGRGNTEAFF.

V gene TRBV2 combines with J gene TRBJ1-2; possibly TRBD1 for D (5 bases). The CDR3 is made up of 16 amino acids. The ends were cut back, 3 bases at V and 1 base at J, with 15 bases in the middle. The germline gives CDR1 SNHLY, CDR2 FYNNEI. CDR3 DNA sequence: TGTGCCAGCAGTGAGGCTCAGGGATTCTTTAACTATGGCTACACCTTC. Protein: CASSEAQGFFNYGYTF.

The CDR3 region is CASSQVRKGDTQYF. The CDR3 DNA is TGCGCCAGCAGCCAAGTCCGGAAGGGGGATACGCAGTATTTT. V is TRBV4-1 and J is TRBJ2-3, with a possible D match to TRBD1 (5 bases). Trimming stripped 1 base from V and 6 bases from J, with 11 bases between. The CDR3 has 14 amino acids. Germline CDR1 MGHRA, CDR2 YSYEKL.

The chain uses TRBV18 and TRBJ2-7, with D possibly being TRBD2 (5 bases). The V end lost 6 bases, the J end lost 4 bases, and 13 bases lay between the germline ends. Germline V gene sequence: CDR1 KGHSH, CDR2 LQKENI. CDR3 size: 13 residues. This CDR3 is CASSPARGYEQYF. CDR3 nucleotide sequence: TGTGCCAGCTCCCCCGCTCGAGGGTACGAGCAGTACTTC. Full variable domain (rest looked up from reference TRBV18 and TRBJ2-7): NAGVMQNPRHLVRRRGQEARLRCSPMKGHSHVYWYRQLPEEGLKFMVYLQKENIIDESGMPKERFSAEFPKEGPSILRIQQVVRGDSAAYFCASSPARGYEQYFGPGTRLTVT.

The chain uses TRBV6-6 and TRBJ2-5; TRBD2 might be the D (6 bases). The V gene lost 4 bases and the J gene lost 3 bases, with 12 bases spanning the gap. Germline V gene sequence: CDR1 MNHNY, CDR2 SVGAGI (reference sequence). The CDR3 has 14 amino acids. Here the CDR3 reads CASSSAWGEETQYF. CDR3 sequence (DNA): TGTGCCAGCAGTTCCGCATGGGGGGAAGAGACCCAGTACTTC.

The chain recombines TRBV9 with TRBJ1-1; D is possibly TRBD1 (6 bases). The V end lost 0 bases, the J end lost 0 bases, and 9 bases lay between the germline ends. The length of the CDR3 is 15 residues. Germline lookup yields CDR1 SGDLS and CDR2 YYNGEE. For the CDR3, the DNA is TGTGCCAGCAGCGTAGGGGGGGGGCTGAACACTGAAGCTTTCTTT. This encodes CASSVGGGLNTEAFF.

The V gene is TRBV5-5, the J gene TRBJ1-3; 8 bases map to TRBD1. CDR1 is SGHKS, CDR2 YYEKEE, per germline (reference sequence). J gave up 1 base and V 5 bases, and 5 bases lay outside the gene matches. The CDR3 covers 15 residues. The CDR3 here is CASRLGQGSGNTIYF. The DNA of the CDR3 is TGTGCCAGCAGGCTCGGACAGGGATCTGGAAACACCATATATTTT.

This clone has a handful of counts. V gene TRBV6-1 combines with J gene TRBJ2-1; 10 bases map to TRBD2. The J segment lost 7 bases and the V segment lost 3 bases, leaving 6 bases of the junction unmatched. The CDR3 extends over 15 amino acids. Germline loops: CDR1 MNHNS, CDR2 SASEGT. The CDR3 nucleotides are TGTGCCAGCAGTGAGCGGCTAGCGGGGGTGAATGAGCAGTTCTTC. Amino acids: CASSERLAGVNEQFF.

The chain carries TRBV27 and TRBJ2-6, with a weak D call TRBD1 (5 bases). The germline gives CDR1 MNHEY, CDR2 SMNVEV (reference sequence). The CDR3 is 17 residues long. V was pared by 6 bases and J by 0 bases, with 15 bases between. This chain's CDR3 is CASRPTAPSSGANVLTF. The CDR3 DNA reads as TGTGCCAGCAGACCGACAGCCCCGAGCTCTGGGGCCAACGTCCTGACTTTC.

CDR3 in amino acids: CSVRPVPPGVTDTQYF. In DNA form, the CDR3 reads TGCAGCGTCAGGCCCGTACCCCCCGGGGTAACAGATACGCAGTATTTT. This chain links TRBV29-1 with TRBJ2-3; D may be TRBD2 (5 bases). V lost 6 bases and J 3 bases, leaving 22 bases between the germline ends. This CDR3 is 16 amino acids long. Germline CDR1 is SQVTM and CDR2 is ANQGSEA.

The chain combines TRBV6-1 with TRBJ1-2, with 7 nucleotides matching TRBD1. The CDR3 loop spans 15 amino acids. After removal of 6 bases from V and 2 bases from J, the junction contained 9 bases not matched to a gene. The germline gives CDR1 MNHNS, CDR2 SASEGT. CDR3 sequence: CASRLTGVRNYGYTF. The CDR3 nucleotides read TGTGCCAGCAGACTAACAGGGGTTAGGAACTATGGCTACACCTTC.

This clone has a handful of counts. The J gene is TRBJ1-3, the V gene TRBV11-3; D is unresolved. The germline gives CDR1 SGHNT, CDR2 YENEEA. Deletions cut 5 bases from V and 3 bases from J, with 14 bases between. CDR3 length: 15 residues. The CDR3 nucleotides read TGTGCCAGCAGCCGTACGGGGTCATATGGAAACACCATATATTTT. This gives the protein CASSRTGSYGNTIYF.

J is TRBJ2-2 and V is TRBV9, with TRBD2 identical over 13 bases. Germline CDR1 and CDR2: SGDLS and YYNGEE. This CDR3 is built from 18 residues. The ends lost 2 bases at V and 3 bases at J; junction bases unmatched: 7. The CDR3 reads CASSVGLAGDGDTGELFF. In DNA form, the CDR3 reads TGTGCCAGCAGCGTCGGACTAGCGGGGGATGGGGACACCGGGGAGCTGTTTTTT.